This TCR beta chain was captured by sequencing in a study of cytomegalovirus exposure and HLA in healthy donors. Study-level information: Researchers previously reported finding fewer than 140 million unique TCR beta sequences from around 200 million T cells.

V lost 8 bases, J lost 3 bases, and 32 bases lay in between. Germline CDR1 reads SGHTA; CDR2 reads FQGTGA. The CDR3 is made up of 19 amino acids. Overall study findings and caveats: Rare sequences made up most TCRs, while some public TCRs were found in many donors. The only immune exposure information that was available was CMV serostatus.

Use of 60 Vbeta and 13 Jbeta primers characterized the PCR. Sequenced by immunoSEQ multiplex PCR; TCRdb stores in-frame clones only, minus some. The data contain about 180,000 clones, around 79% of them singletons. On this clone itself: Its antigen is not identified.

The sequencing input was PBMCs. J is TRBJ2-7 and V is TRBV7-3, with a weak D call TRBD2 (5 bases). The receptor comes from a woman in her 50s in good health and CMV-seronegative. In DNA form, the CDR3 reads TGTGCCAGCTCGCAAGTGGATCAGCTTCATCGCCATCGGGACTACGAGCAGTACTTC. It codes for CASSQVDQLHRHRDYEQYF.